This T cell receptor (beta chain) originates from a study of Ad26.COV2.S vaccination and SARS-CoV-2 variants. Germline CDR1 SGHTA, CDR2 FQGNSA. Trimming shortened V by 5 bases and J by 0 bases, and 16 bases separated the two germline ends. CDR3 length equals 16 residues. Data came from immunoSEQ multiplex PCR; TCRdb stores just in-frame clones and leaves some out. The sample gives roughly 390,000 clones, 70% to 90% of which show up once; 3.5% is in the top ten. Noted treatment: 15 to 20 received Ad26.COV2.S at low or high dose, single or two shots; 5 received placebo; per-sample allocation not given. Sample collection was performed on day 63 after the first vaccine or placebo injection.

The sample was peripheral blood, taken in a trial of Ad26.COV2.S vaccine versus placebo. The J gene is TRBJ1-1, the V gene TRBV7-2; D gene uncertain. The sequence was collected from a person aged 18 to 59 who received the Ad26.COV2.S COVID-19 vaccine or a placebo. This CDR3 is CASSRLAGEMNTEAFF. The CDR3 DNA reads TGTGCCAGCAGCCGTCTCGCGGGCGAGATGAACACTGAAGCTTTCTTT.